This paragraph covers one T cell receptor beta chain sequence. Primers used in a second PCR of roughly 7 to 12 cycles were a sample-barcoded 5' primer and a J-beta primer mix. TCRdb re-called the 5' RACE reads with MiXCR, one entry per CDR3 protein. The repertoire holds around 500,000 distinct CDR3 sequences, with around 48% as singletons. This sample was taken from a study of blood T cells in healthy people across ages. The germline V gene encodes CDR1 SGDLS and CDR2 YYNGEE. The CDR3 is made up of 15 amino acids. The V end was cut by 6 bases, the J end by 0 bases, with 14 bases between. Specimen: blood. The chain carries TRBV9 and TRBJ2-3, with unresolved D. This clonotype was sampled from a man at least 80 years old in good health. The CDR3 DNA sequence: TGTGCCAGCAACCTCGGCCCTGCGAGCACAGATACGCAGTATTTT. Its protein is CASNLGPASTDTQYF.